This T cell receptor beta chain was documented in a study of metastatic and nonmetastatic thyroid tumors. Study at large: Repertoire comparison spanned blood and tumor or nodule tissue of malignant and benign thyroid patients. Notes on the study in general: In blood and tumor, TCR beta diversity was reportedly significantly higher in malignant thyroid tumors than in benign nodules.

This clone showed up many times. Its antigen is as yet unknown. Patients underwent thyroid surgery, and none had received any treatment before it. TCRdb recomputed clones from the PCR reads via MiXCR. The table shows roughly 63,000 clones, with under 20% occurring only once. The TCR originated in a male donor with papillary thyroid cancer or a benign thyroid nodule (not recorded which). Some clones in this sample may be carry-over from other donors' samples. The specimen sequenced was blood.

CDR3 region: CASSVGGRIQETQYF. DNA for the CDR3: TGTGCCAGCAGCGTAGGCGGGAGGATCCAAGAGACCCAGTACTTC. The chain employs TRBV9 and TRBJ2-5; 8 positions match TRBD2. The trim removed 0 bases at V and 1 base at J, leaving 2 bases unmatched. The CDR3 contains 15 residues. Germline V gene data show CDR1 as SGDLS and CDR2 as YYNGEE.